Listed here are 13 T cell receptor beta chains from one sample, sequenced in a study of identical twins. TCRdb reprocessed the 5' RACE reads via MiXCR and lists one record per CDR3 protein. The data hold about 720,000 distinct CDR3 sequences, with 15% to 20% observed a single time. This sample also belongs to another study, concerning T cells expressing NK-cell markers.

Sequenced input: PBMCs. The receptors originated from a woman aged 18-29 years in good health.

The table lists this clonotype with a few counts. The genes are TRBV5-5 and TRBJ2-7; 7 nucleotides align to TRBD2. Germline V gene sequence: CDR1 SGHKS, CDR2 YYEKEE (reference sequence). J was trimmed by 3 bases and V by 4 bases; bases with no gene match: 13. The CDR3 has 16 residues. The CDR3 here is CASSPRGEGLYYEQYF. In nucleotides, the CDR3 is TGTGCCAGCAGCCCCCGGGGGGAAGGACTCTACTACGAGCAGTACTTC.

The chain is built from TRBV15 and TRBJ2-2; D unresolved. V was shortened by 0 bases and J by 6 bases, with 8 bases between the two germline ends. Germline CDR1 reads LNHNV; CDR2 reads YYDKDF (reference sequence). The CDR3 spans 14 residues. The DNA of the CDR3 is TGTGCCACCAGCAGAGATCCGTGGGCCGGGGAGCTGTTTTTT. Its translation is CATSRDPWAGELFF.

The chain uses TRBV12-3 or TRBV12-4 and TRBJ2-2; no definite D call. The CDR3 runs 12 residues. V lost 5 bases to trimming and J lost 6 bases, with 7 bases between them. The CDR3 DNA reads TGTGCCAGCAGTCCTAACCCCGGGGAGCTGTTTTTT. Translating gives CASSPNPGELFF.

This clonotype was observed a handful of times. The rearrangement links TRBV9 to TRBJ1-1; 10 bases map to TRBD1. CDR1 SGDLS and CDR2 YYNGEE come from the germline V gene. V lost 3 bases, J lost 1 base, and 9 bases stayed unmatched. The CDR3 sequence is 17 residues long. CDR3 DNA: TGTGCCAGCAGCGGCCGGGACAGGGGTATCGGGAACACTGAAGCTTTCTTT. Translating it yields CASSGRDRGIGNTEAFF.

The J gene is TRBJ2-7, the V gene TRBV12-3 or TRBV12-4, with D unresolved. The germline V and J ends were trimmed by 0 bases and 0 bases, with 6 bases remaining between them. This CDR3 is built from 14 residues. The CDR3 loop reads CASSLAGISYEQYF. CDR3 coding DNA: TGTGCCAGCAGTTTAGCGGGGATCTCCTACGAGCAGTACTTC.

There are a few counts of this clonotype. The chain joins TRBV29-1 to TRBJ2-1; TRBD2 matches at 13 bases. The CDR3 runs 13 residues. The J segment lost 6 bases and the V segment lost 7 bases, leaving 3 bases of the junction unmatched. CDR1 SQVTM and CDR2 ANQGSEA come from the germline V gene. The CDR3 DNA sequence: TGCAGCGGAACTAGCGGGGGGGTCAATGAGCAGTTCTTC. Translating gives CSGTSGGVNEQFF.

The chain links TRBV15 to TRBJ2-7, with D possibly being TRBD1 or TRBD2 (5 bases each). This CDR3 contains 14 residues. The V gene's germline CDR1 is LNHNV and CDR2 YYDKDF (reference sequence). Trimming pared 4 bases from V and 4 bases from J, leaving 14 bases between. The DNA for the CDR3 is TGTGCCACCAGCACCCTCTTTGGGGGATACGAGCAGTACTTC. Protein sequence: CATSTLFGGYEQYF.

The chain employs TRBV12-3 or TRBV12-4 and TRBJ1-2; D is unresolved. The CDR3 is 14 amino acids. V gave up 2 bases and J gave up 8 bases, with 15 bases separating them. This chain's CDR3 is CASSLSRTRAGYTF. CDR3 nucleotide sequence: TGTGCCAGCAGTTTAAGTAGGACTAGGGCGGGCTACACCTTC.

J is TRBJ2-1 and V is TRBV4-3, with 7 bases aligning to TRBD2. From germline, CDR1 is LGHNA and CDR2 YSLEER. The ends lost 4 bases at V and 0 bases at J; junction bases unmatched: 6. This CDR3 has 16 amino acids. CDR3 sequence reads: CASSPIGGSSYNEQFF. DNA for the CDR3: TGCGCCAGCAGCCCAATCGGGGGGAGCTCCTACAATGAGCAGTTCTTC.

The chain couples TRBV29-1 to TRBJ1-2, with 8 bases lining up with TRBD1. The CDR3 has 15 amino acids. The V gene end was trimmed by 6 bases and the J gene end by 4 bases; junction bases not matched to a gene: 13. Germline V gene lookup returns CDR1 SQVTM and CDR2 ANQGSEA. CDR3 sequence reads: CSVPQGQGGGYGYTF. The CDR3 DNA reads TGCAGCGTCCCCCAAGGACAGGGTGGAGGCTATGGCTACACCTTC.

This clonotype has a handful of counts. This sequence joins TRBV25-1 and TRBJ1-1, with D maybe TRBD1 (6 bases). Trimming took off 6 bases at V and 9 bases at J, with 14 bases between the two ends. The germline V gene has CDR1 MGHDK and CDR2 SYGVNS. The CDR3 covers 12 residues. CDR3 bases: TGTGCCAGCAGATTAACAGGGACGAAAGCTTTCTTT. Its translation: CASRLTGTKAFF. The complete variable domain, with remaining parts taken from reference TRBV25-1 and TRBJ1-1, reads EADIYQTPRYLVIGTGKKITLECSQTMGHDKMYWYQQDPGMELHLIHYSYGVNSTEKGDLSSESTVSRIRTEHFPLTLESARPSHTSQYLCASRLTGTKAFFGQGTRLTVV.

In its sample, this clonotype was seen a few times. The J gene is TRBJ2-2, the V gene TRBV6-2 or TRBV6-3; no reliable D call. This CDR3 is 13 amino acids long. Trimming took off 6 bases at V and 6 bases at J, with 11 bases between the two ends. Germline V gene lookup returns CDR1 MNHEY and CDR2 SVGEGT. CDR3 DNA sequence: TGTGCCAGCAGCCTCGGGTTTTCCGGGGAGCTGTTTTTT. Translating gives CASSLGFSGELFF.

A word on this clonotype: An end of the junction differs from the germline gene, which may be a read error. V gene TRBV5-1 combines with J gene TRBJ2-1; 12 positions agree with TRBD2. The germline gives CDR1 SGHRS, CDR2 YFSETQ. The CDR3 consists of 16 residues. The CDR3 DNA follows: TGCACCAGCAGCCGAGGACTAGCGGGAACCTACAATGAGCAGTTCTTC. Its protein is CTSSRGLAGTYNEQFF. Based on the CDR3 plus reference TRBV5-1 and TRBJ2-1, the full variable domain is KAGVTQTPRYLIKTRGQQVTLSCSPISGHRSVSWYQQTPGQGLQFLFEYFSETQRNKGNFPGRFSGRQFSNSRSEMNVSTLELGDSALYLCTSSRGLAGTYNEQFFGPGTRLTVL.